This entry lists 8 T cell receptor beta chains sequenced from one sample in a study of early T cells in non-severe SARS-CoV-2 infection. TCRdb analysed the 5' RACE reads with MiXCR anew, one entry per CDR3 protein. There are roughly 53,000 distinct CDR3 sequences in the sample; around 12% occur only once, and 2% to 3% lies in the top ten. The specimen was whole blood, collected at baseline. These receptor sequences come from an adult who was a healthcare worker with PCR-confirmed SARS-CoV-2 infection or an uninfected control (not recorded which).

This clonotype was counted between two and nine times. In DNA, the CDR3 is TGTGCCAGTAGGGCCAACCCTCTTCTTGGTGGCTACACCTTC. This translates into CASRANPLLGGYTF. The chain has TRBV19 and TRBJ1-2; D is uncertain. Trimming took off 6 bases at V and 7 bases at J, with 18 bases between the two ends. The CDR3 is made up of 14 amino acids. Germline V CDR1 and CDR2: LNHDA, SQIVND (reference sequence).

This clonotype was counted at least ten times. The chain links TRBV7-2 to TRBJ2-3; D might be TRBD2 (6 bases). Per germline, CDR1 SGHTA and CDR2 FQGNSA. The CDR3 has 15 amino acids. Trimming cost V 0 bases and J 2 bases, with 9 bases left between them. In DNA form, the CDR3 reads TGTGCCAGCAGCTTAGCTAGCGGAGCCACAGATACGCAGTATTTT. As protein: CASSLASGATDTQYF.

The chain employs TRBV20-1 and TRBJ2-1; 7 positions agree with TRBD2. The V and J ends lost 2 bases and 8 bases, in that order; junction bases with no gene match: 12. The CDR3 is made up of 15 amino acids. Germline V gene lookup returns CDR1 DFQATT and CDR2 SNEGSKA (reference sequence). CDR3 protein: CSARQKRDPLYEQFF. CDR3 DNA sequence: TGCAGTGCTAGACAAAAGCGGGACCCATTGTATGAGCAGTTCTTC.

This clonotype was picked up a small number of times. V gene TRBV28 combines with J gene TRBJ2-1; 9 bases agree with TRBD2. J was trimmed by 0 bases and V by 4 bases; bases with no gene match: 13. The CDR3 is 19 residues long. Germline CDR1 is MDHEN and CDR2 is SYDVKM. The CDR3 bases are TGTGCCAGCAGTTCCCCAATTCGTCCTAGCGGGATCTCCTACAATGAGCAGTTCTTC. Its protein is CASSSPIRPSGISYNEQFF.

There are many counts of this clonotype. V and J are TRBV3-1 and TRBJ1-2; D is ambiguous. The CDR3 consists of 14 residues. Trimming left V 0 bases short and J 0 bases short, with 5 bases between. Germline-derived CDR1 and CDR2 are LGHDT and YNNKEL (reference sequence). DNA for the CDR3: TGTGCCAGCAGCCAAGAGGGCTCTAACTATGGCTACACCTTC. It is translated as CASSQEGSNYGYTF.

This clonotype was detected ten times or more. The rearrangement links TRBV2 to TRBJ2-6; 7 bases agree with TRBD1. J lost 6 bases, V lost 6 bases, and 8 bases had no gene match. Germline V gene lookup returns CDR1 SNHLY and CDR2 FYNNEI. The CDR3 runs to 15 residues. CDR3 region: CASSLSTGLANVLTF. In nucleotides, the CDR3 is TGTGCCAGCAGCCTATCGACAGGGTTGGCCAACGTCCTGACTTTC.

The chain recombines TRBV29-1 with TRBJ2-3, with 10 bases aligning to TRBD1. CDR3 length equals 14 residues. CDR1 and CDR2 from the germline V gene are SQVTM and ANQGSEA. Trimming removed 2 bases from V and 6 bases from J; junction bases left unmatched: 5. DNA of the CDR3: TGCAGCGTTGAAAGGGACAGGGGAGCGGATACGCAGTATTTT. Protein sequence: CSVERDRGADTQYF.

The chain recombines TRBV28 with TRBJ1-4; D is undetermined. Germline CDR1 reads MDHEN; CDR2 reads SYDVKM. V was cut by 6 bases and J by 0 bases, with 17 bases left in between. The CDR3 loop spans 17 amino acids. As DNA, the CDR3 is TGTGCCAGCAGCCTCCCAGGACGGCATGCAACTAATGAAAAACTGTTTTTT. It translates to CASSLPGRHATNEKLFF.